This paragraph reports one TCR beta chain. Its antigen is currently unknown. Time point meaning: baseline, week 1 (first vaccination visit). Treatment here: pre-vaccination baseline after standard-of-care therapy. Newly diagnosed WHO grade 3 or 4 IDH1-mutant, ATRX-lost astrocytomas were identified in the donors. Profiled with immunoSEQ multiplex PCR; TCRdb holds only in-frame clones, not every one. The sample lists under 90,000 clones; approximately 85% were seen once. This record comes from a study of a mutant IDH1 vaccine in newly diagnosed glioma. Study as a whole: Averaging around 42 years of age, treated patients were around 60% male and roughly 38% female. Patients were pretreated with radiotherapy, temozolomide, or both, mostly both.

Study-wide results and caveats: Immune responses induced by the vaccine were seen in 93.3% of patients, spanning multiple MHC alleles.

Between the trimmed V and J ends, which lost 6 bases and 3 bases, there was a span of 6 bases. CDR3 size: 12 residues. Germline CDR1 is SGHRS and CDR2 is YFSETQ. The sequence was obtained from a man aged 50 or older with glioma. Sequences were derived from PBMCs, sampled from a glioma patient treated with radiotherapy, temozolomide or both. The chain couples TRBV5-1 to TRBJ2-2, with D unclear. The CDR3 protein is CASKWDTGELFF. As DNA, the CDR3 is TGCGCCAGCAAGTGGGACACCGGGGAGCTGTTTTTT.